Presented here are 9 T cell receptor beta chains from one specimen sequenced in a study of tumor-infiltrating lymphocytes in primary liver carcinoma. From about 530 ng total RNA, TCR beta cDNA was generated with a primer in the constant region. Three nested multiplex PCR rounds, a slightly modified ARM-PCR method, built the TCR beta libraries. TRBV1-TRBV30 forward primers paired with a C-beta reverse primer were used in the first two PCR rounds, which ran roughly 9 cycles each. TCRdb called the multiplex PCR reads again in MiXCR, with one record for every CDR3 protein. The sample lists 50,000 to 70,000 distinct CDR3 sequences; around 64% were seen once. Investigators took RNA and DNA out together from about 20-30 mg of unsorted bulk tissue. Sample: liver tumor tissue from sampling region 2. Subset meaning: tumor region T2, inferior pole. These TCRs come from a man aged 40-55 years with primary liver carcinoma and hepatitis B virus infection.

As for this clonotype: Relative to the germline gene, one junction end is altered; a read error may explain this. V usage is TRBV6-1 and J usage is TRBJ2-2, with D possibly matching TRBD2 (5 bases). Germline V lookup: CDR1 MNHNS, CDR2 SASEGT. The CDR3 has 17 amino acids. CDR3 coding DNA: TGCGCCAGCACCGAATGGGCCAGAGGACCGAACACCGGGGAGCTGTCTTTT. It specifies CASTEWARGPNTGELSF.

This clonotype was counted a few times. The conserved phenylalanine or tryptophan is not found at the CDR3 terminus, so this likely reflects a read error. This rearrangement joins TRBV10-2 to TRBJ1-1; D not resolved. The CDR3 totals 13 residues. Trimming cost V 3 bases and J 11 bases, with 16 bases left between them. In germline, CDR1 is WSHSY, CDR2 SAAADI. The CDR3: CASSEVENNDAFS. The CDR3 nucleotides are TGCGCCAGCAGTGAAGTAGAAAACAATGATGCTTTCTCT.

This sequence joins TRBV12-3 or TRBV12-4 and TRBJ1-6; 9 nucleotides line up with TRBD1. The J segment lost 10 bases and the V segment lost 5 bases, leaving 6 bases of the junction unmatched. The CDR3 extends over 14 amino acids. CDR3 region: CASSMGTGRSPLHF. The CDR3 region has the DNA TGTGCCAGCAGTATGGGGACAGGGCGGTCACCCCTCCACTTT.

On this clonotype itself: One end of the junction is discordant with germline, which a read error may explain. The chain has TRBV12-3 or TRBV12-4 and TRBJ2-7; no clear D gene. The CDR3 has 11 amino acids. DNA of the CDR3: TGTGTCAGCAGTTTAGTCTACGACCAGTACTTC. It codes for CVSSLVYDQYF.

A word on this clonotype: One junction end does not reproduce the germline sequence, and a read error may be involved. This chain uses TRBV6-1 with TRBJ2-3; D is perhaps TRBD1 or TRBD2 (6 bases each). The CDR3 contains 15 residues. Germline assignment: CDR1 MNHNS and CDR2 SASEGT. The CDR3 region has the DNA TGTGCCAGCTCACCCAGGGGCGGGAACACAGATACCCAGTATTTT. Protein sequence: CASSPRGGNTDTQYF.

On this clonotype itself: One end of the junction does not line up with germline, which may come from a read error. The chain employs TRBV4-2 and TRBJ1-5; D gene unclear. The CDR3 has 15 residues. The V gene's germline CDR1 is LGHNA and CDR2 YNFKEQ. The CDR3 loop is CASSQNLQSDQPQHF. In DNA, the CDR3 is TGTGCCAGCAGCCAAAATTTACAGTCAGATCAGCCCCAGCATTTC.

This clonotype was recorded many times. The chain has TRBV11-2 and TRBJ2-1, with D unresolved. Per germline, CDR1 SGHAT and CDR2 FQNNGV. This CDR3 is built from 14 residues. V gave up 0 bases and J gave up 10 bases, with 13 bases separating them. In nucleotides, the CDR3 is TGTGCCAGCAGCTTAGATTCAACTCCCAGAGAGCAGTTCTTC. Translation: CASSLDSTPREQFF. The full variable domain, rest sourced from reference TRBV11-2 and TRBJ2-1, is EAGVAQSPRYKIIEKRQSVAFWCNPISGHATLYWYQQILGQGPKLLIQFQNNGVVDDSQLPKDRFSAERLKGVDSTLKIQPAKLEDSAVYLCASSLDSTPREQFFGPGTRLTVL.

This clonotype has a handful of counts. The CDR3 reads CSVLKGTNTEAFF. DNA for the CDR3: TGCAGCGTTTTAAAGGGTACGAACACTGAAGCTTTCTTT. The chain combines TRBV29-1 with TRBJ1-1; D is undetermined. The CDR3 consists of 13 residues. CDR1 is SQVTM, CDR2 ANQGSEA, per germline. Trimming left V 5 bases short and J 1 base short, with 11 bases between.

Note on this clonotype: A junction boundary mismatches the germline segment, possibly from a read error. The chain carries TRBV29-1 and TRBJ2-7; possibly TRBD2 for D (5 bases). In germline, CDR1 is SQVTM, CDR2 ANQGSEA. This CDR3 is built from 14 residues. As DNA, the CDR3 is TGCAGCGTAAAAGTGGGAGTTCGATCATACGAGCAGCACTTC. This translates into CSVKVGVRSYEQHF.